This entry concerns a single TCR beta chain. What it recognizes is unknown. The TCR beta profiling, which covered VDJ combination and CDR3 sequence, was carried out using genomic DNA as the template. TCRdb used MiXCR to reprocess the reads, holding one entry per CDR3 protein. The repertoire consists of 150,000 to 200,000 distinct CDR3 sequences, with around 48% occurring once and the leading ten covering roughly 1.8%. This sample is part of a study of CD8+CD57+ T cells in acquired aplastic anemia. Across the whole study: An average of 3.2 ug of DNA was obtained from sorted CD4+ and CD8+ cells. General study findings and limits: Simpson's diversity of CD8+ cells was not significantly different in patients compared with controls. Comparison of patients with controls identified around 31 shared CD8+ CDR3 sequences.

The CDR3 is 13 residues long. Trimming took 5 bases from V and 4 from J; bases not matched to a gene: 2. Germline V gives CDR1 LNHDA, CDR2 SQIVND (reference sequence). Whoever was chosen for sequencing had shown CD8+CD57+ cell expansion by flow cytometry. As a group, the patients uniformly had severe acquired aplastic anemia. The source is a human donor with aplastic anemia. This chain links TRBV19 with TRBJ1-1; TRBD1 aligns across 9 bases. Sequences were obtained from sorted CD4+, CD8+, or CD8+CD57+ T cells (not recorded which) from PBMCs. The CDR3 coding sequence is TGTGCCAGTAGTGTGGACAGGGGCACTGAAGCTTTCTTT. Its translation is CASSVDRGTEAFF. Full variable domain (rest looked up from reference TRBV19 and TRBJ1-1): DGGITQSPKYLFRKEGQNVTLSCEQNLNHDAMYWYRQDPGQGLRLIYYSQIVNDFQKGDIAEGYSVSREKKESFPLTVTSAQKNPTAFYLCASSVDRGTEAFFGQGTRLTVV.